A selection of T cell receptor beta chains follows, all from one sample in a study of T cell responses to AZD1222 COVID-19 vaccine. Assay: immunoSEQ multiplex PCR; the TCRdb copy retains only in-frame clones and omits some. Among 150,000 to 200,000 clones listed, approximately 92% were seen once. The source was peripheral blood, collected on day 0 of AZD1222 vaccination. These receptors were obtained from an adult in good health. The CDR3 runs from the conserved cysteine through the conserved F or W. A D gene is named only where the DNA matches it firmly.

>TRBJ2-7|TRBV3-1/TRBV3-2|-
TGTGCCAGCAGCCTTGGCGACGGCGAGCAGTACTTC
CASSLGDGEQYF
>TRBJ2-1|TRBV9|TRBD2
TGTGCCAGCAGCTATACCGGGACTAGCGGGGGGCCGGAGCAGTTCTTC
CASSYTGTSGGPEQFF
>TRBJ2-3|TRBV18|-
TGTGCCAGCTCTCCCTCCCTACTTGGGGCGCTAGGAACAGATACGCAGTATTTT
CASSPSLLGALGTDTQYF
>TRBJ1-2|TRBV20-1|-
TGCAGTGCCCATGGCTACACCTTC
CSAHGYTF
>TRBJ1-2|TRBV11-2|TRBD1
TGTGCCAGCAGCCTAGGACAGGGGCCTTATGGCTACACCTTC
CASSLGQGPYGYTF
>TRBJ1-2|TRBV19|-
TGTGCCAGCGTCCGACGGGAAGCTAACTATGGCTACACCTTC
CASVRREANYGYTF
>TRBJ2-5|TRBV6-6|-
TGTGCCAGCAGTGACCCGGACAGGGCGGGGGGGACCCAGTACTTC
CASSDPDRAGGTQYF
>TRBJ1-2|TRBV18|-
TGTGCCAGCTCACCACGGGGTTTGGGTGGCTACACCTTC
CASSPRGLGGYTF
>TRBJ1-5|TRBV6-1|-
TGTGCCAGCCGTGACAGCGGGGATCAGCCCCAGCATTTT
CASRDSGDQPQHF
>TRBJ2-7|TRBV30|TRBD1
TGTGCCTGGAGTCGGGAGACAGGGGTCTACGAGCAGTACTTC
CAWSRETGVYEQYF